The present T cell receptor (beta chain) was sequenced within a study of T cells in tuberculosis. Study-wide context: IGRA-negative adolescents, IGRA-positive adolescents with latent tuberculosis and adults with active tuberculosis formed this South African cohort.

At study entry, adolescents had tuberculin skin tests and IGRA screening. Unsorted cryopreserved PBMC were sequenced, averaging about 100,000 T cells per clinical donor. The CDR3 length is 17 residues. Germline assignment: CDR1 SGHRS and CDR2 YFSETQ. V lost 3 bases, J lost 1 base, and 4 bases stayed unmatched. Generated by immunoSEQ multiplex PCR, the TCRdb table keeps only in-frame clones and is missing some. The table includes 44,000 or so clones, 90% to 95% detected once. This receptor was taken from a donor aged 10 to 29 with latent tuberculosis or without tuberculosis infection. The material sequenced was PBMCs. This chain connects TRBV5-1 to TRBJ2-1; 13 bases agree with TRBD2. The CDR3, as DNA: TGCGCCAGCAGCTCCCTGACTAGCGGGGGGTCCTACAATGAGCAGTTCTTC. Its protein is CASSSLTSGGSYNEQFF.